The next 28 T cell receptor beta chains were all read from a single sample in a study of cytomegalovirus exposure and HLA in healthy donors. The PCR ran on 60 Vbeta and 13 Jbeta primers. The table came from immunoSEQ multiplex PCR; TCRdb's copy has only in-frame clones and leaves some out. Here the sample spans about 190,000 clones, around 85% being singletons. Sequences were obtained from PBMCs. The receptor set was obtained from a man over 45 in good health and CMV-seronegative.

The gene calls are TRBV5-1 and TRBJ2-4; 16 nucleotides align to TRBD2. Germline CDR1 and CDR2: SGHRS and YFSETQ. The CDR3 runs 20 residues. The trim removed 2 bases at V and 3 bases at J, leaving 11 bases unmatched. The CDR3 spells CASSLLPGLAGGEDKNIQYF. The CDR3 nucleotides are TGCGCCAGCAGCTTACTCCCGGGACTAGCGGGGGGGGAGGACAAAAACATTCAGTACTTC.

The V call is TRBV10-3, the J call TRBJ2-3; TRBD2 aligns across 8 bases. Trimming cost V 5 bases and J 4 bases; bases outside gene matches: 2. This CDR3 is 13 amino acids long. CDR1 is ENHRY, CDR2 SYGVKD, per germline. CDR3 amino acids: CAISPAGADTQYF. Written as DNA, the CDR3 is TGTGCCATCAGTCCAGCGGGGGCAGATACGCAGTATTTT.

The genes are TRBV9 and TRBJ1-2; 8 bases align to TRBD1. In germline, CDR1 is SGDLS, CDR2 YYNGEE. This CDR3 region has 12 residues. The V segment lost 5 bases and the J segment 7 bases; nucleotides outside the gene matches: 4. The CDR3 nucleotides read TGTGCCAGCAGTCGCAGGGGGCCTGGCTACACCTTC. Translating gives CASSRRGPGYTF.

This chain uses TRBV20-1 with TRBJ1-5; D is ambiguous. The CDR3 covers 11 residues. Looked up from germline, CDR1 is DFQATT and CDR2 is SNEGSKA (reference sequence). V was clipped by 7 bases and J by 10 bases, with 14 bases between them. DNA of the CDR3: TGCAGTGGCGGACTCAATCGACCCCAGCATTTT. It encodes CSGGLNRPQHF.

The rearrangement uses TRBV5-3 and TRBJ2-4, with a tentative D call TRBD2 (6 bases). TRBV5-3 is classed as an ORF, of uncertain function. The CDR3 sequence is 19 residues long. V was clipped by 0 bases and J by 0 bases, with 19 bases between them. CDR3 protein: CARSLGRAPRGLAKNIQYF. CDR3 in DNA: TGTGCCAGAAGCTTGGGTAGGGCTCCGCGGGGATTAGCCAAAAACATTCAGTACTTC.

About this clone: The junction departs from germline at one end; a sequencing error may be responsible. The chain combines TRBV7-9 with TRBJ2-1; TRBD1 is a possible D gene (9 bases). This CDR3 has 18 residues. Germline values: CDR1 SEHNR, CDR2 FQNEAQ (reference sequence). The CDR3 spells CSSSPGTGYGLAFNEQFF. For the CDR3, the DNA is TGTTCCAGCAGCCCCGGGACAGGGTACGGACTAGCCTTCAATGAGCAGTTCTTC.

The chain combines TRBV4-2 with TRBJ1-2; TRBD1 agrees at 7 bases. Germline V gene data show CDR1 as LGHNA and CDR2 as YNFKEQ. The J segment lost 4 bases and the V segment lost 3 bases, leaving 17 bases of the junction unmatched. The CDR3 spans 18 residues. The CDR3 protein is CASSQDLPGQLNSYGYTF. The DNA of the CDR3 is TGTGCCAGCAGCCAGGACTTACCGGGACAGTTAAACTCCTATGGCTACACCTTC.

This clone has more than one count but fewer than ten. This chain links TRBV5-1 with TRBJ1-4; 7 bases are a match to TRBD1. The J segment lost 2 bases and the V segment lost 5 bases, leaving 3 bases of the junction unmatched. This CDR3 contains 14 residues. Per germline, CDR1 SGHRS and CDR2 YFSETQ. DNA for the CDR3: TGCGCCAGCAGTAGGGGGCGGACTAATGAAAAACTGTTTTTT. It codes for CASSRGRTNEKLFF.

This chain links TRBV12-5 with TRBJ1-3; a weak D match, TRBD1 (5 bases). Per germline, CDR1 LGHNT and CDR2 FRNRAP. The ends were cut back, 1 base at V and 3 bases at J, with 19 bases in the middle. This CDR3 contains 18 residues. As DNA, the CDR3 is TGTGCTAGTGGTTTGGCTTCGGGCGGGACCCTGCTTGGAAACACCATATATTTT. The encoded protein is CASGLASGGTLLGNTIYF.

This chain joins TRBV4-3 and TRBJ2-1, with 8 bases identical to TRBD2. Losses at the gene ends were 0 bases for V and 5 bases for J; bases not matched to a gene: 3. The CDR3 has 15 residues. Germline CDR1 LGHNA, CDR2 YSLEER. CDR3 coding DNA: TGCGCCAGCAGCCAAGATGGGACTAGAAACAATGAGCAGTTCTTC. It yields the protein CASSQDGTRNNEQFF.

Points on this clone: Its ends do not fully match the called genes, so a read error is possible. The V call is TRBV10-2, the J call TRBJ1-5; D remains ambiguous. In germline, CDR1 is WSHSY, CDR2 SAAADI. This CDR3 has 12 residues. As DNA, the CDR3 is TGCGCCAGCAGTGTCAACAATCTGCCCCAGCATTTT. As protein: CASSVNNLPQHF.

The CDR3 loop is CASSSGQETQYF. The CDR3 region has the DNA TGTGCCAGCAGTAGCGGCCAAGAGACCCAGTACTTC. V and J are TRBV6-5 and TRBJ2-5, with D possibly TRBD2 on 5 matching bases. Between the trimmed V and J ends, which lost 5 bases and 1 base, there was a span of 5 bases. Per germline, CDR1 MNHEY and CDR2 SVGAGI. The length of the CDR3 is 12 residues.

This chain uses TRBV7-9 with TRBJ1-1; unclear D gene. Deletions cut 0 bases from V and 1 base from J, with 9 bases between. The germline V gene encodes CDR1 SEHNR and CDR2 FQNEAQ (reference sequence). The CDR3 runs to 15 residues. The CDR3 bases are TGTGCCAGCAGCTTAGCGGCGGGCAGGAACACTGAAGCTTTCTTT. Protein: CASSLAAGRNTEAFF.

This rearrangement joins TRBV7-3 to TRBJ2-3; D not certain. The CDR3 has 12 residues. Trimming stripped 1 base from V and 5 bases from J, with 4 bases between. From germline, CDR1 is SGHTA and CDR2 FQGTGA. The CDR3 protein is CASSLILDTQYF. The CDR3 DNA sequence: TGTGCCAGCAGCTTAATCCTAGATACGCAGTATTTT.

The chain couples TRBV15 to TRBJ2-5; no reliable D call. The CDR3 sequence is 13 residues long. Germline lookup yields CDR1 LNHNV and CDR2 YYDKDF (reference sequence). Trimming pared 2 bases from V and 3 bases from J, leaving 7 bases between. Here the CDR3 DNA reads TGTGCCACCAGCAGACAGAAAGAAGAGACCCAGTACTTC. This codes for CATSRQKEETQYF. The complete variable domain, with remaining parts taken from reference TRBV15 and TRBJ2-5, reads DAMVIQNPRYQVTQFGKPVTLSCSQTLNHNVMYWYQQKSSQAPKLLFHYYDKDFNNEADTPDNFQSRRPNTSFCFLDIRSPGLGDTAMYLCATSRQKEETQYFGPGTRLLVL.

This chain links TRBV6-5 with TRBJ2-6, with D perhaps matching TRBD2 (5 bases). Deletions cut 8 bases from V and 0 bases from J, with 11 bases between. The CDR3 length is 15 residues. Germline values: CDR1 MNHEY, CDR2 SVGAGI. CDR3: CASGRPSSGANVLTF. CDR3 DNA: TGTGCCAGCGGGAGACCGAGCTCTGGGGCCAACGTCCTGACTTTC.

The chain couples TRBV5-1 to TRBJ1-2; D might be TRBD1 (5 bases). Germline-derived CDR1 and CDR2 are SGHRS and YFSETQ. The V and J ends lost 2 bases and 4 bases respectively, with 12 bases between them. The CDR3 has 14 amino acids. CDR3 protein: CASSLQDYSYGYTF. For the CDR3, the DNA is TGCGCCAGCAGCTTACAGGATTACTCCTATGGCTACACCTTC.

The chain employs TRBV11-2 and TRBJ1-1; D not certain. From germline, CDR1 is SGHAT and CDR2 FQNNGV. V lost 5 bases, J lost 3 bases, and 16 bases lay in between. The CDR3 loop spans 15 amino acids. Written as DNA, the CDR3 is TGTGCCAGCAGCCAAAGACCCGGAGAGGACACTGAAGCTTTCTTT. Encoded protein: CASSQRPGEDTEAFF.

This clone was found a few times. The sample has other DNA sequences that encode this CDR3 too. The chain carries TRBV11-3 and TRBJ1-1; D not certain. Germline V CDR1 and CDR2: SGHNT, YENEEA. The CDR3 is made up of 14 amino acids. V lost 2 bases and J lost 1, with 8 bases in between. The CDR3 is CASSLRGGNTEAFF. DNA of the CDR3: TGTGCCAGCAGCTTAAGAGGCGGGAACACTGAAGCTTTCTTT.

The chain employs TRBV18 and TRBJ2-6, with D possibly TRBD2 on 5 matching bases. V was cut by 2 bases and J by 0 bases, with 14 bases left in between. Germline V gene lookup returns CDR1 KGHSH and CDR2 LQKENI. The CDR3 consists of 18 residues. CDR3: CASSPWRSLGSGANVLTF. CDR3 sequence (DNA): TGTGCCAGCTCACCATGGAGGAGCTTGGGCTCTGGGGCCAACGTCCTGACTTTC. The whole variable domain, filled in from reference TRBV18 and TRBJ2-6, reads NAGVMQNPRHLVRRRGQEARLRCSPMKGHSHVYWYRQLPEEGLKFMVYLQKENIIDESGMPKERFSAEFPKEGPSILRIQQVVRGDSAAYFCASSPWRSLGSGANVLTFGAGSRLTVL.

The V gene is TRBV7-2, the J gene TRBJ2-5, with 7 bases lining up with TRBD2. The CDR3 runs 14 residues. Losses at the gene ends were 4 bases for V and 7 bases for J; bases not matched to a gene: 9. Germline CDR1 is SGHTA and CDR2 is FQGNSA. As DNA, the CDR3 is TGTGCCAGCAGCTCCACGACTAGCTTCGGGACCCAGTACTTC. Amino acid sequence: CASSSTTSFGTQYF. Filled out from reference TRBV7-2 and TRBJ2-5, the complete variable domain reads GAGVSQSPSNKVTEKGKDVELRCDPISGHTALYWYRQSLGQGLEFLIYFQGNSAPDKSGLPSDRFSAERTGGSVSTLTIQRTQQEDSAVYLCASSSTTSFGTQYFGPGTRLLVL.

DNA of the CDR3: TGTGCCAGCAGTTCCCAAACAGTCGGACAGGGGATCCGTGGCGAGCAGTACTTC. Translating it yields CASSSQTVGQGIRGEQYF. This chain joins TRBV27 and TRBJ2-7; 9 bases align to TRBD1. V trimming: 4 bases; J trimming: 6 bases; junction bases outside the gene matches: 19. Germline loops: CDR1 MNHEY, CDR2 SMNVEV (reference sequence). This CDR3 has 18 amino acids.

The V and J genes are TRBV5-6 and TRBJ1-5, with D perhaps matching TRBD1 (6 bases). Germline V gene sequence: CDR1 SGHDT, CDR2 YYEEEE. Trimming took 3 bases from V and 7 from J, leaving 14 bases between them. The CDR3 consists of 14 residues. CDR3: CASSSEQGTQPQHF. DNA for the CDR3: TGTGCCAGCAGCTCAGAACAGGGCACCCAGCCCCAGCATTTT.

This chain connects TRBV5-1 to TRBJ1-1, with unresolved D. The germline V and J ends were trimmed by 0 bases and 0 bases, with 6 bases remaining between them. Germline loops: CDR1 SGHRS, CDR2 YFSETQ. The CDR3 has 14 amino acids. The CDR3 spells CASSLGVMNTEAFF. In DNA, the CDR3 is TGCGCCAGCAGCTTGGGTGTCATGAACACTGAAGCTTTCTTT.

DNA for the CDR3: TGTGCCAGTAGTCGAAGGGGCGATTCACCCCTCCACTTT. Its protein product is CASSRRGDSPLHF. This chain joins TRBV19 and TRBJ1-6, with TRBD1 as a possible D gene (5 bases). This CDR3 comprises 13 residues. Trimming stripped 5 bases from V and 8 bases from J, with 10 bases between. Per the germline V gene, CDR1 is LNHDA and CDR2 is SQIVND (reference sequence).

This clone was seen a handful of times. The J gene is TRBJ1-4, the V gene TRBV13; perhaps TRBD1 as D (6 bases). Germline V lookup: CDR1 PRHDT, CDR2 FYEKMQ (reference sequence). Trimming pared 4 bases from V and 4 bases from J, leaving 10 bases between. The CDR3 spans 14 residues. The CDR3 loop reads CASSYTGSNEKLFF. DNA of the CDR3: TGTGCCAGCAGCTATACAGGGAGTAATGAAAAACTGTTTTTT.

The V gene is TRBV9, the J gene TRBJ2-5, with 7 bases aligning to TRBD2. J was trimmed by 2 bases and V by 0 bases; bases with no gene match: 4. The CDR3 length is 15 residues. In germline, CDR1 is SGDLS, CDR2 YYNGEE. CDR3 DNA: TGTGCCAGCAGCGTAGGGGTGGGGGGGCAAGAGACCCAGTACTTC. Translating it yields CASSVGVGGQETQYF.

This rearrangement joins TRBV5-1 to TRBJ2-1, with 9 bases identical to TRBD1. With 5 bases clipped from V and 15 bases from J, the junction kept 21 bases outside the gene matches. The germline V gene has CDR1 SGHRS and CDR2 YFSETQ. CDR3 size: 16 residues. The CDR3 sequence is CASSPAPGQGILEWFF. The CDR3 DNA sequence: TGCGCCAGCAGTCCCGCACCGGGACAGGGAATCCTTGAGTGGTTCTTC.